A single sample is the source of the 18 T cell receptor beta chains below, sequenced in a study of T cell responses to AZD1222 COVID-19 vaccine. The assay was immunoSEQ multiplex PCR, and TCRdb's table has in-frame clones only and misses some. The table records 65,000 to 80,000 clones, 88% of them present only once. This specimen consisted of peripheral blood, obtained 28 days after the second dose of the MenACWY control vaccine. Source of these receptors: an adult who received the MenACWY meningococcal vaccine as a control.

The V call is TRBV7-2, the J call TRBJ1-5; no clear D gene. The ends were cut back, 1 base at V and 3 bases at J, with 4 bases in the middle. The germline V gene encodes CDR1 SGHTA and CDR2 FQGNSA. The CDR3 covers 13 residues. CDR3 region: CASSLGTNQPQHF. The CDR3 DNA sequence: TGTGCCAGCAGCTTAGGTACCAATCAGCCCCAGCATTTT.

The chain employs TRBV6-5 and TRBJ1-2; the match to TRBD1 covers 12 bases. Trimming took 8 bases from V and 3 from J; bases not matched to a gene: 7. The germline V gene has CDR1 MNHEY and CDR2 SVGAGI. This CDR3 contains 15 residues. This chain's CDR3 is CASDPGQGADYGYTF. In nucleotides, the CDR3 is TGTGCCAGCGACCCGGGACAGGGGGCGGACTATGGCTACACCTTC.

The genes are TRBV6-5 and TRBJ2-2, with 7 bases aligning to TRBD2. Germline CDR1 reads MNHEY; CDR2 reads SVGAGI. After removal of 6 bases from V and 10 bases from J, the junction contained 5 bases not matched to a gene. This CDR3 region has 12 residues. The CDR3 sequence: CASRSSGKELFF. The CDR3 DNA follows: TGTGCCAGCAGATCCAGCGGGAAGGAGCTGTTTTTT.

This rearrangement joins TRBV10-2 to TRBJ1-5; TRBD1 might be the D (5 bases). The CDR3 has 14 residues. V gave up 2 bases and J gave up 4 bases, with 9 bases separating them. CDR1 is WSHSY, CDR2 SAAADI, per germline. CDR3 sequence reads: CASSEMGGNQPQHF. DNA of the CDR3: TGCGCCAGCAGTGAGATGGGGGGGAATCAGCCCCAGCATTTT.

The V call is TRBV6-5, the J call TRBJ1-3; D is perhaps TRBD1 (6 bases). With 2 bases removed from V and 0 bases from J, the gap between germline ends came to 11 bases. Per germline, CDR1 MNHEY and CDR2 SVGAGI. The CDR3 runs 16 residues. CDR3 region: CASSYGQPASGNTIYF. In nucleotides, the CDR3 is TGTGCCAGCAGTTACGGACAGCCAGCCTCTGGAAACACCATATATTTT.

V and J are TRBV15 and TRBJ2-2, with 7 positions matching TRBD1. The germline V gene encodes CDR1 LNHNV and CDR2 YYDKDF (reference sequence). The CDR3 totals 15 residues. The trim removed 5 bases at V and 3 bases at J, leaving 6 bases unmatched. In DNA form, the CDR3 reads TGTGCCACCAGCTTAACAGGGGCTCACACCGGGGAGCTGTTTTTT. It translates to CATSLTGAHTGELFF.

A few counts support this clone. J is TRBJ1-4 and V is TRBV9; D may be TRBD1 (5 bases). The CDR3 contains 15 residues. V was clipped by 4 bases and J by 8 bases, with 18 bases between them. CDR1 and CDR2 (germline): SGDLS, YYNGEE. CDR3 DNA sequence: TGTGCCAGCAGCCCGGACCTAAGGGGACGGGAAAAACTGTTTTTT. Residues: CASSPDLRGREKLFF.

This clone was recorded a few times. The chain has TRBV18 and TRBJ2-2; D may be TRBD1 (6 bases). V lost 3 bases to trimming and J lost 5 bases, with 16 bases between them. CDR3 length equals 16 residues. The germline CDR1 and CDR2 sequences are KGHSH and LQKENI. CDR3 sequence: CASSPPGRGKTGELFF. The CDR3 bases are TGTGCCAGCTCACCCCCCGGCAGGGGCAAAACCGGGGAGCTGTTTTTT.

The rearrangement uses TRBV9 and TRBJ2-3; D not certain. This CDR3 has 12 residues. V lost 0 bases and J lost 5, with 4 bases in between. Germline V gives CDR1 SGDLS, CDR2 YYNGEE. This CDR3 reads CASSVGEDTQYF. In DNA, the CDR3 is TGTGCCAGCAGCGTAGGGGAAGATACGCAGTATTTT.

This chain uses TRBV28 with TRBJ2-7; D may be TRBD1 (6 bases). CDR1 is MDHEN, CDR2 SYDVKM, per germline. The CDR3 loop spans 14 amino acids. Trimming left V 5 bases short and J 4 bases short, with 15 bases between. The CDR3 nucleotides read TGTGCCAGCAGTGTAACAGGGTTTTCTTACGAGCAGTACTTC. Translated, it gives CASSVTGFSYEQYF.

The rearrangement uses TRBV27 and TRBJ2-1; 8 nucleotides match TRBD1. From germline, CDR1 is MNHEY and CDR2 SMNVEV (reference sequence). Trimming at V came to 2 bases and at J to 8 bases, leaving 8 bases not matched to a gene. The CDR3 is made up of 15 amino acids. The CDR3 nucleotides read TGTGCCAGCAGTTTACCGGACAGGGTCTCTGATGAGCAGTTCTTC. This encodes CASSLPDRVSDEQFF.

Here the CDR3 DNA reads TGTGCCAGCGGGTGGCGGGACTACGAGCAGTACTTC. Amino acids: CASGWRDYEQYF. J is TRBJ2-7 and V is TRBV6-5; D possibly corresponds to TRBD2 (6 bases). V was pared by 8 bases and J by 3 bases, with 11 bases between. The CDR3 sequence is 12 residues long. Germline V gene sequence: CDR1 MNHEY, CDR2 SVGAGI.

The genes are TRBV19 and TRBJ1-6; TRBD1 aligns across 11 bases. The V and J ends lost 5 bases and 7 bases, in that order; junction bases with no gene match: 4. The CDR3 extends over 15 amino acids. Germline loops: CDR1 LNHDA, CDR2 SQIVND (reference sequence). CDR3 nucleotide sequence: TGTGCCAGTAGTGGACAGGGGGCTAGGAATTCACCCCTCCACTTT. It translates to CASSGQGARNSPLHF.

This clone has a single count. The V call is TRBV11-3, the J call TRBJ1-1; a possible D gene is TRBD1 (5 bases). Germline V gene sequence: CDR1 SGHNT, CDR2 YENEEA. CDR3 length: 13 residues. V lost 3 bases, J lost 3 bases, and 8 bases lay in between. CDR3 nucleotide sequence: TGTGCCAGCAGCTTGTTAGGGGACACTGAAGCTTTCTTT. Translated: CASSLLGDTEAFF.

The rearrangement links TRBV18 to TRBJ1-5, with D hard to call. V gave up 3 bases and J gave up 0 bases, with 9 bases separating them. The CDR3 runs to 15 residues. CDR1 KGHSH and CDR2 LQKENI come from the germline V gene. In nucleotides, the CDR3 is TGTGCCAGCTCACCCGAGTCAGTTAGCAATCAGCCCCAGCATTTT. It yields the protein CASSPESVSNQPQHF. Full variable domain (outside the CDR3, taken from reference TRBV18 and TRBJ1-5): NAGVMQNPRHLVRRRGQEARLRCSPMKGHSHVYWYRQLPEEGLKFMVYLQKENIIDESGMPKERFSAEFPKEGPSILRIQQVVRGDSAAYFCASSPESVSNQPQHFGDGTRLSIL.

The V and J genes are TRBV28 and TRBJ2-7; D is possibly TRBD2 (7 bases). Germline V gene sequence: CDR1 MDHEN, CDR2 SYDVKM. The CDR3 loop spans 15 amino acids. Trimming pared 6 bases from V and 3 bases from J, leaving 18 bases between. The CDR3 sequence is CASRSEGEGIYEQYF. CDR3 DNA sequence: TGTGCCAGCAGATCGGAGGGGGAGGGGATCTACGAGCAGTACTTC.

The V gene is TRBV7-2, the J gene TRBJ2-3; tentative D call: TRBD2 (5 bases). The CDR3 is made up of 15 amino acids. Per the germline V gene, CDR1 is SGHTA and CDR2 is FQGNSA. Trimming pared 1 base from V and 4 bases from J, leaving 12 bases between. CDR3 coding DNA: TGTGCCAGCAGCTTAGTGGGGAGCCGTCCAGATACGCAGTATTTT. Protein sequence: CASSLVGSRPDTQYF.

This chain connects TRBV5-1 to TRBJ2-7, with TRBD1 matching 9 bases. The germline V gene has CDR1 SGHRS and CDR2 YFSETQ. The ends lost 1 base at V and 3 bases at J; junction bases unmatched: 17. The CDR3 sequence is 19 residues long. The CDR3 loop reads CASSLSADRGPLNIYEQYF. As DNA, the CDR3 is TGCGCCAGCAGCTTGTCGGCGGACAGGGGCCCCCTAAATATCTACGAGCAGTACTTC. Full variable domain (outside the CDR3, taken from reference TRBV5-1 and TRBJ2-7): KAGVTQTPRYLIKTRGQQVTLSCSPISGHRSVSWYQQTPGQGLQFLFEYFSETQRNKGNFPGRFSGRQFSNSRSEMNVSTLELGDSALYLCASSLSADRGPLNIYEQYFGPGTRLTVT.